This is a list of T cell receptor beta chains from one sample in a study of early T cells in non-severe SARS-CoV-2 infection. TCRdb independently ran MiXCR on the 5' RACE reads; one entry per CDR3 protein. The sample lists approximately 66,000 distinct CDR3 sequences; around 12% were seen once. The sequencing input was whole blood. Receptor source: an adult who was a healthcare worker with PCR-confirmed SARS-CoV-2 infection or an uninfected control (not recorded which). The CDR3 runs from the conserved cysteine through the conserved F or W. Clone size is shown for a subset of rows, as once, few, many or a class of expanded clone.

J gene: TRBJ1-1
V gene: TRBV18
clone size: many
CDR3 protein: CASSPRGTGMNTEAFF

J gene: TRBJ2-1
V gene: TRBV7-2
clone size: few
CDR3 protein: CASSERDWYNEQFF

J gene: TRBJ2-1
V gene: TRBV20-1
clone size: -
CDR3 protein: CSARVAGVHNEQFF

J gene: TRBJ2-3
V gene: TRBV7-2
clone size: -
CDR3 protein: CASSGRAYTDTQYF

J gene: TRBJ1-1
V gene: TRBV18
clone size: many
CDR3 protein: CASSKNIRTEAFF

J gene: TRBJ2-5
V gene: TRBV11-2
clone size: -
CDR3 protein: CASSEGLARLQYF

J gene: TRBJ2-7
V gene: TRBV6-2/TRBV6-3
clone size: many
CDR3 protein: CASRGFWEQYF

J gene: TRBJ2-7
V gene: TRBV5-8
clone size: -
CDR3 protein: CASSLKGDNYEQYF

J gene: TRBJ1-2
V gene: TRBV6-5
clone size: few
CDR3 protein: CASSYTDRANYGYTF

J gene: TRBJ1-5
V gene: TRBV12-5
clone size: many
CDR3 protein: CASIRGGDQPQHF

J gene: TRBJ1-4
V gene: TRBV7-2
clone size: many
CDR3 protein: CASSLGQGTANEKLFF

J gene: TRBJ2-7
V gene: TRBV11-2
clone size: many
CDR3 protein: CASSLDRFYEQYF

J gene: TRBJ2-2
V gene: TRBV7-2
clone size: many
CDR3 protein: CASSTGWTGELFF

J gene: TRBJ2-2
V gene: TRBV28
clone size: many
CDR3 protein: CASSIGQIPAGELFF

J gene: TRBJ1-3
V gene: TRBV5-1
clone size: few
CDR3 protein: CASSLGGVSGNTIYF

J gene: TRBJ2-2
V gene: TRBV20-1
clone size: -
CDR3 protein: CSARRDRAGELFF

J gene: TRBJ2-1
V gene: TRBV18
clone size: few
CDR3 protein: CASSPQGLAVNEQFF

J gene: TRBJ1-1
V gene: TRBV7-9
clone size: -
CDR3 protein: CASSLATGMNTEAFF

J gene: TRBJ2-1
V gene: TRBV7-9
clone size: -
CDR3 protein: CASSQTPNEQFF

J gene: TRBJ2-1
V gene: TRBV19
clone size: -
CDR3 protein: CASRRDLYNEQFF

J gene: TRBJ1-3
V gene: TRBV6-5
clone size: many
CDR3 protein: CASSYSIRGDGNTIYF

J gene: TRBJ1-2
V gene: TRBV14
clone size: -
CDR3 protein: CASSRNSYGYTF

J gene: TRBJ2-1
V gene: TRBV10-1
clone size: -
CDR3 protein: CASSAMIENVPQFF

J gene: TRBJ2-4
V gene: TRBV12-3/TRBV12-4
clone size: many
CDR3 protein: CASSFDLGSAKNIQYF

J gene: TRBJ2-2
V gene: TRBV6-2/TRBV6-3
clone size: -
CDR3 protein: CASSYRDTGELFF

J gene: TRBJ2-1
V gene: TRBV5-1
clone size: many
CDR3 protein: CASSQREGVYNEQFF

J gene: TRBJ2-7
V gene: TRBV7-6
clone size: few
CDR3 protein: CASSLQESYEQYF

J gene: TRBJ1-5
V gene: TRBV3-1
clone size: many
CDR3 protein: CASSQGRNQPQHF

J gene: TRBJ2-7
V gene: TRBV6-2/TRBV6-3
clone size: -
CDR3 protein: CASSPRTSGRYEQYF

J gene: TRBJ2-3
V gene: TRBV5-1
clone size: many
CDR3 protein: CASSSGSFPDTQYF

J gene: TRBJ2-2
V gene: TRBV4-1
clone size: -
CDR3 protein: CASSQVDRHTGELFF

J gene: TRBJ2-2
V gene: TRBV5-1
clone size: few
CDR3 protein: CASSLDYRVRLLNTGELFF

J gene: TRBJ2-1
V gene: TRBV20-1
clone size: many
CDR3 protein: CSAAKDHEQFF

J gene: TRBJ2-2
V gene: TRBV12-3/TRBV12-4
clone size: few
CDR3 protein: CASSLGTGGGYAGELFF

J gene: TRBJ2-1
V gene: TRBV7-9
clone size: many
CDR3 protein: CASSPASGNYNEQFF

J gene: TRBJ1-5
V gene: TRBV12-3/TRBV12-4
clone size: many
CDR3 protein: CASTSRGRSGQPQHF

J gene: TRBJ1-3
V gene: TRBV11-2
clone size: few
CDR3 protein: CASSSGLGGNTIYF

J gene: TRBJ2-5
V gene: TRBV5-1
clone size: many
CDR3 protein: CASSLEGGRGQETQYF

J gene: TRBJ2-5
V gene: TRBV6-1
clone size: few
CDR3 protein: CASSERAKQETQYF

J gene: TRBJ2-7
V gene: TRBV10-3
clone size: many
CDR3 protein: CANGVGGYEQYF

J gene: TRBJ1-2
V gene: TRBV29-1
clone size: -
CDR3 protein: CSAAQGAGYGYTF

J gene: TRBJ1-1
V gene: TRBV20-1
clone size: -
CDR3 protein: CSAPDMNTEAFF

J gene: TRBJ1-3
V gene: TRBV15
clone size: -
CDR3 protein: CATSSPGLVGNTIYF

J gene: TRBJ1-1
V gene: TRBV12-3/TRBV12-4
clone size: -
CDR3 protein: CASSWTLMNTEAFF

J gene: TRBJ2-5
V gene: TRBV9
clone size: -
CDR3 protein: CASSVSTNQETQYF

J gene: TRBJ1-2
V gene: TRBV18
clone size: many
CDR3 protein: CASSPQGADYGYTF

J gene: TRBJ2-5
V gene: TRBV20-1
clone size: few
CDR3 protein: CSARNAGGPQETQYF

J gene: TRBJ1-2
V gene: TRBV7-8
clone size: few
CDR3 protein: CASSHRLGGGYTF

J gene: TRBJ1-4
V gene: TRBV12-3/TRBV12-4
clone size: many
CDR3 protein: CASRTGTGANEKLFF

J gene: TRBJ1-2
V gene: TRBV28
clone size: many
CDR3 protein: CASSKGQWPKPYGYTF